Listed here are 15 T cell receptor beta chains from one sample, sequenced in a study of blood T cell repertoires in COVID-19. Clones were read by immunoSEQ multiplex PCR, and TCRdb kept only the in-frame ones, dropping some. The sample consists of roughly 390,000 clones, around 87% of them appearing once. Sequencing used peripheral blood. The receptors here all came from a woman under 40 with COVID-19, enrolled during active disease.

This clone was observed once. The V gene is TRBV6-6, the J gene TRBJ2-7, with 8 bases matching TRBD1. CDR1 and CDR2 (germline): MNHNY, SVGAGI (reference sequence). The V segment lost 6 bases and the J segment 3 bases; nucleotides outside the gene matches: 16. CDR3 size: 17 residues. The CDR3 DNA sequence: TGTGCCAGCAGGCGAGATTCCTTTGGACAGGGTGTCTACGAGCAGTACTTC. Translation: CASRRDSFGQGVYEQYF.

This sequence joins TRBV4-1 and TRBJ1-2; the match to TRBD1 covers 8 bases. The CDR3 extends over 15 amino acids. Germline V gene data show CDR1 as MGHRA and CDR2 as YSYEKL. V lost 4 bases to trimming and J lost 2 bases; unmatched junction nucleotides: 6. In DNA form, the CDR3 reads TGCGCCAGCAGCCCAGTCAGACAGGGGAACTATGGCTACACCTTC. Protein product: CASSPVRQGNYGYTF.

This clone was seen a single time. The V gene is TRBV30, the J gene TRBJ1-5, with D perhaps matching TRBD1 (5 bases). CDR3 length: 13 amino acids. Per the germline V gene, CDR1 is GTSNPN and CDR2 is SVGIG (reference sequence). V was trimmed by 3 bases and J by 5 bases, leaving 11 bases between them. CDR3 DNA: TGTGCCTGGAGATTCAGGGCAGATCAGCCCCAGCATTTT. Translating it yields CAWRFRADQPQHF. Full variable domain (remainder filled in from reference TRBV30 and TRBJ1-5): SQTIHQWPATLVQPVGSPLSLECTVEGTSNPNLYWYRQAAGRGLQLLFYSVGIGQISSEVPQNLSASRPQDRQFILSSKKLLLSDSGFYLCAWRFRADQPQHFGDGTRLSIL.

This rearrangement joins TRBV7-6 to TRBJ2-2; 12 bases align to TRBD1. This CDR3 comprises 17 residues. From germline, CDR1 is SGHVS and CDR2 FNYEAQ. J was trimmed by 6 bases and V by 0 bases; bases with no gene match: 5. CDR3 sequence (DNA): TGTGCCAGCAGCTTAGCCTCCGGGACAGGGGGCTCCGGGGAGCTGTTTTTT. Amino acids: CASSLASGTGGSGELFF.

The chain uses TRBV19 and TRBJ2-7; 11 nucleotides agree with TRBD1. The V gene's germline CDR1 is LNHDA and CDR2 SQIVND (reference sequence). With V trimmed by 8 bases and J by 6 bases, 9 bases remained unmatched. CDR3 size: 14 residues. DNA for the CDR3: TGTGCCAGTTCCGGGACAGGGGGTTCTCGCGAGCAGTACTTC. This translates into CASSGTGGSREQYF.

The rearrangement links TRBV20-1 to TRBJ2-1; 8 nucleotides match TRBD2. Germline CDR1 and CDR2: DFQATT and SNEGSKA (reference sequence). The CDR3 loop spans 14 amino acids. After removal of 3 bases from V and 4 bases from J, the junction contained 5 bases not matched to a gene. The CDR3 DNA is TGCAGTGCTAGTGCAGCGGGAGCGTACAATGAGCAGTTCTTC. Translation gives CSASAAGAYNEQFF.

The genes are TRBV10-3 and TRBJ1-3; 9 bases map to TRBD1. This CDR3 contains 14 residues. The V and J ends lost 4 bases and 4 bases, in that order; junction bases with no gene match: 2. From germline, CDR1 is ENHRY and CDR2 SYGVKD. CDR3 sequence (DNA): TGTGCCATCAGTGGGACAGGGGACGGAAACACCATATATTTT. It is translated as CAISGTGDGNTIYF.

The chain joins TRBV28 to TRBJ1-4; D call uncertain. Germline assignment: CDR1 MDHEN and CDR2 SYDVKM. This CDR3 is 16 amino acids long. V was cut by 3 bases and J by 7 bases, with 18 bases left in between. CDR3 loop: CASSFGLQGSGEKLFF. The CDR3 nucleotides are TGTGCCAGCAGTTTTGGACTCCAAGGGAGTGGTGAAAAACTGTTTTTT.

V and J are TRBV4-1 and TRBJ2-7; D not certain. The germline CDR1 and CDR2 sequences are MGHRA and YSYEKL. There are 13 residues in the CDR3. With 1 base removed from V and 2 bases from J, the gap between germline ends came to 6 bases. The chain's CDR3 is CASSQGAPYEQYF. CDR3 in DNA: TGCGCCAGCAGCCAAGGCGCTCCCTACGAGCAGTACTTC.

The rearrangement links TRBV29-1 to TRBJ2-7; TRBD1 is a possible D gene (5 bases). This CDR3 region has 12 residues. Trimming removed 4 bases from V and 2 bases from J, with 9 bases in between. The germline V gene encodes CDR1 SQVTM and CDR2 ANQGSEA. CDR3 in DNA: TGCAGCGTTGTGACAGCCACCTACGAGCAGTACTTC. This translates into CSVVTATYEQYF.

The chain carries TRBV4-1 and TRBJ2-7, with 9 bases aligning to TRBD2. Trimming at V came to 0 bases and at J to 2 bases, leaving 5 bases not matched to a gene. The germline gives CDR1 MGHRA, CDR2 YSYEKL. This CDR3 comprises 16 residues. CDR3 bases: TGCGCCAGCAGCCAAGATTTTGCTAGCGGGACCTACGAGCAGTACTTC. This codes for CASSQDFASGTYEQYF.

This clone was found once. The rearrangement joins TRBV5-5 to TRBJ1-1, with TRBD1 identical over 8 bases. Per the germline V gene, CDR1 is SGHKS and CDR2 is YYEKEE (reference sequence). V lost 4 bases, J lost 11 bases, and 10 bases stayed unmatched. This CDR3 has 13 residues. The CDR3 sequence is CASSPRDRFEAFF. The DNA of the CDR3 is TGTGCCAGCAGCCCCCGGGACAGGTTTGAGGCTTTCTTT.

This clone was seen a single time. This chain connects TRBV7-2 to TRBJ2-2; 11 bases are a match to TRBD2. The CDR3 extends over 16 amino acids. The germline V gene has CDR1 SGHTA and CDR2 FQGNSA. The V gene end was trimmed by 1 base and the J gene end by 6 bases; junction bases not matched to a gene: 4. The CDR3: CASSLVLAGGSGELFF. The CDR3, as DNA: TGTGCCAGCAGCTTAGTTCTAGCGGGAGGATCCGGGGAGCTGTTTTTT.

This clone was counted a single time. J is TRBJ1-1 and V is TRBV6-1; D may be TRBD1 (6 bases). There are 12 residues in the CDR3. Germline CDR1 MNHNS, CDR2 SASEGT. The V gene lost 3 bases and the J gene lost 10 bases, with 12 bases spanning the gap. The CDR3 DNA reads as TGTGCCAGCAGTGATACAGGGTTCGTAGCTTTCTTT. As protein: CASSDTGFVAFF.

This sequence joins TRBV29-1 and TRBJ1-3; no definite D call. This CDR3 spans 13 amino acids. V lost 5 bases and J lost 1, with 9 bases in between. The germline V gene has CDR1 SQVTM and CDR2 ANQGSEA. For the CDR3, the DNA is TGCAGCGTTCCCGGGTGGTCTGGAAACACCATATATTTT. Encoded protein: CSVPGWSGNTIYF.